This entry is about one TCR beta chain. The CDR3 length is 15 residues. Germline CDR1 is SGHKS and CDR2 is YYEKEE (reference sequence). V shed 4 bases and J 1 base; nucleotides not matched to a gene: 4. The record originates from a study of blood T cell repertoires in COVID-19. The overall study: Material from acute and convalescent COVID-19 was sourced from the United States, Italy and Spain. From T cells, B-cell-depleted T cells, or PBMCs came the material, which was cDNA or gDNA.

Authors' analysis steps: Estimated nucleated cell counts came from reference gene primer amplification. Assay used: immunoSEQ multiplex PCR; TCRdb lists only in-frame clones, some missing. Clone size and the V and J calls come from that table; the DNA yielded D and trimming. The table lists just over 95,000 clones, about 80% of them singletons. The sample taken for sequencing was peripheral blood. This TCR derives from a man aged 80 or over with acute or convalescent COVID-19. The genes are TRBV5-5 and TRBJ2-5, with TRBD1 identical over 10 bases. The CDR3 sequence is CASSQRTGGQETQYF. The CDR3 bases are TGTGCCAGCAGCCAAAGGACAGGGGGCCAAGAGACCCAGTACTTC.